This TCR beta chain stems from a study of cytomegalovirus exposure and HLA in healthy donors. Overall study: The 130 or so validation repertoires, a later analysis reported, used the same platform as the roughly 730 repertoires from the first cohort.

The germline CDR1 and CDR2 sequences are MDHEN and SYDVKM. The CDR3 runs to 15 residues. After removal of 6 bases from V and 8 bases from J, the junction contained 9 bases not matched to a gene. The table came from immunoSEQ multiplex PCR; TCRdb's copy has only in-frame clones and leaves some out. The profile covers about 44,000 clones, with 80% to 95% appearing a single time and about 2.1% taken by the ten largest. Comments on this clone: Its antigen is as yet unknown.

Study-wide findings and caveats: Subsequent analysis of the 120 or so validation repertoires found a tendency for first-cohort TCR clusters to co-occur. Diagnosis of cytomegalovirus status made by the classifier reportedly showed high specificity and sensitivity.

Input material: PBMCs. The receptor was isolated from a woman younger than 35 in good health and CMV-seronegative. The chain uses TRBV28 and TRBJ1-4; 10 bases agree with TRBD1. CDR3 in DNA: TGTGCCAGCAGCGCACACGGACAGGGGGACGAAAAACTGTTTTTT. Residues: CASSAHGQGDEKLFF.